This T cell receptor beta chain was documented in a study of patients with pleural tuberculosis (dated by TCRdb to about 2014). The data were produced on an Illumina Genome Analyzer IIx. Using fastp at Q25 and MiXCR, TCRdb reprocessed the public reads and kept productive beta chains. Every distinct CDR3 protein forms one entry, paired with its most common genes and DNA. The sample table shows tens of thousands of distinct CDR3 sequences, and under 8.5% are seen once. The ten largest clones represent about 17% of the sample. From V the trimming removes 4 bases and from J it removes 1 base, while the gene matches leave 6 bases of the junction unaccounted for. The CDR3 sequence holds 17 residues, the cysteine and phenylalanine included. Of all the DNA, just the CDR3 is kept, 51 bases in frame from base 1. Ten or more counts support this clonotype. Its antigen is not yet known. No quality values exist for individual bases; no much larger clone is one base distant.

This TCR came from a human donor with pleural tuberculosis. Recombination joined TRBV12-3 or TRBV12-4 with TRBJ2-2; TRBD2 aligns with 10 central bases. The CDR3 reads CASSWRLAGENTGELFF. The DNA is TGTGCCAGCAGTTGGCGGCTAGCGGGAGAGAACACCGGGGAGCTGTTTTTT.